A single sample is the source of the 10 T cell receptor beta chains below, sequenced in a study of blood T cell repertoires in COVID-19. Profiling relied on immunoSEQ multiplex PCR, and the TCRdb table lists in-frame clones only, not all of them. This sample has fewer than 500,000 clones; more than 70% occur once, and the top ten carry about 1.5%. Sequencing used PBMCs or T cells enriched from blood (not recorded which). These receptors came from a man aged 25 to 45 who had recovered from COVID-19.

The chain joins TRBV6-5 to TRBJ1-2; D uncertain. The CDR3 has 13 residues. Germline loops: CDR1 MNHEY, CDR2 SVGAGI. V lost 6 bases to trimming and J lost 6 bases, with 14 bases between them. The CDR3 DNA reads as TGTGCCAGCAGGGGAGGTCCTCATCATGGCTACACCTTC. It encodes CASRGGPHHGYTF.

This clone has more than one count but fewer than ten. The rearrangement links TRBV13 to TRBJ1-4; 7 positions agree with TRBD1. Germline V gene data show CDR1 as PRHDT and CDR2 as FYEKMQ (reference sequence). The CDR3 length is 13 residues. V lost 5 bases and J lost 8; bases outside the gene matches: 5. The CDR3 DNA reads TGTGCCAGCAGCACGAACAGGGGCGAAAAACTGTTTTTT. Its protein is CASSTNRGEKLFF.

The rearrangement joins TRBV6-5 to TRBJ1-5, with D possibly TRBD1 on 5 matching bases. The CDR3 runs 12 residues. Per the germline V gene, CDR1 is MNHEY and CDR2 is SVGAGI. V was pared by 5 bases and J by 6 bases, with 8 bases between. The CDR3 DNA reads as TGTGCCAGCAGTAGACAGCTTCAGCCCCAGCATTTT. Its protein product is CASSRQLQPQHF.

The chain carries TRBV6-5 and TRBJ1-1; a weak D match, TRBD1 (5 bases). The germline gives CDR1 MNHEY, CDR2 SVGAGI. Between the trimmed V and J ends, which lost 8 bases and 2 bases, there was a span of 18 bases. The length of the CDR3 is 15 residues. CDR3 residues: CASSPFRTTNTEAFF. For the CDR3, the DNA is TGTGCCAGCTCCCCCTTTCGGACAACCAACACTGAAGCTTTCTTT.

The chain employs TRBV12-3 or TRBV12-4 and TRBJ1-3; D unclear. V lost 6 bases to trimming and J lost 2 bases, with 8 bases between them. The CDR3 is 13 amino acids. The CDR3 here is CASSTDPGNTIYF. The CDR3, as DNA: TGTGCCAGCAGCACAGATCCTGGAAACACCATATATTTT.

The chain couples TRBV24-1 to TRBJ1-1; D remains unclear. The CDR3 contains 17 residues. V was pared by 1 base and J by 0 bases, with 14 bases between. CDR1 is KGHDR and CDR2 is SFDVKD in the germline V gene. CDR3: CATSDFSRWYVNTEAFF. CDR3 nucleotides: TGTGCCACCAGTGATTTCTCCCGGTGGTACGTGAACACTGAAGCTTTCTTT.

The chain carries TRBV30 and TRBJ1-1; 8 nucleotides line up with TRBD1. From germline, CDR1 is GTSNPN and CDR2 SVGIG (reference sequence). The CDR3 spans 14 residues. Trimming cost V 3 bases and J 4 bases; bases outside gene matches: 7. CDR3: CAWRDTGGVTEAFF. CDR3 sequence (DNA): TGTGCCTGGAGGGACACAGGGGGAGTCACTGAAGCTTTCTTT.

The chain employs TRBV7-9 and TRBJ2-7, with 7 bases matching TRBD1. CDR3 length: 17 residues. After removal of 5 bases from V and 3 bases from J, the junction contained 16 bases not matched to a gene. Germline CDR1 and CDR2: SEHNR and FQNEAQ (reference sequence). The CDR3 DNA reads as TGTGCCAGCAGCCTTAGTCGCACAGGGGTCCCGGGCTACGAGCAGTACTTC. This gives the protein CASSLSRTGVPGYEQYF.

The J gene is TRBJ1-1, the V gene TRBV7-2; TRBD1 matches at 7 bases. Germline V CDR1 and CDR2: SGHTA, FQGNSA. This CDR3 region has 15 residues. Trimming took 4 bases from V and 0 from J; bases not matched to a gene: 5. CDR3 coding DNA: TGTGCCAGCAGCTACCGGGACAGCATGAACACTGAAGCTTTCTTT. It encodes CASSYRDSMNTEAFF.

This clone has just one count. The chain carries TRBV27 and TRBJ1-1; weak D call: TRBD1 (5 bases). This CDR3 spans 11 amino acids. Looked up from germline, CDR1 is MNHEY and CDR2 is SMNVEV (reference sequence). V gave up 5 bases and J gave up 8 bases, with 9 bases separating them. The CDR3 coding sequence is TGTGCCAGCAGTGGGGGGTGGGAAGCTTTCTTT. The encoded protein is CASSGGWEAFF.